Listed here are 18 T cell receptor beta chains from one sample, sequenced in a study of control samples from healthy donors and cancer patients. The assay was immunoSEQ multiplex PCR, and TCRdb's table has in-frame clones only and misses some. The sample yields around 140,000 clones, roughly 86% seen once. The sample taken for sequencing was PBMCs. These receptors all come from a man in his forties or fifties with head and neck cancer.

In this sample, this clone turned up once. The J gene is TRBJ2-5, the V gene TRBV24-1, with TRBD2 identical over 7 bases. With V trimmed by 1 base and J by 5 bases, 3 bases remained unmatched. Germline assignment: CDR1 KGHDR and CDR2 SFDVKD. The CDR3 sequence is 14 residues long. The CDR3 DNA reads TGTGCCACCAGTGATTTAGTGGGGGGGGAGACCCAGTACTTC. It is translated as CATSDLVGGETQYF.

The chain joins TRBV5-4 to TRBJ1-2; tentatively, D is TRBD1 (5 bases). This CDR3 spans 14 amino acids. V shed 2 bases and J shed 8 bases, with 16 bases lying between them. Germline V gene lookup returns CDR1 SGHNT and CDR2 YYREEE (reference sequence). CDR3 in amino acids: CASSLPGPTEGYTF. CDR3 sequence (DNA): TGTGCCAGCAGCTTACCGGGACCCACGGAGGGCTACACCTTC. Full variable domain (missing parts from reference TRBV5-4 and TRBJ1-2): ETGVTQSPTHLIKTRGQQVTLRCSSQSGHNTVSWYQQALGQGPQFIFQYYREEENGRGNFPPRFSGLQFPNYSSELNVNALELDDSALYLCASSLPGPTEGYTFGSGTRLTVV.

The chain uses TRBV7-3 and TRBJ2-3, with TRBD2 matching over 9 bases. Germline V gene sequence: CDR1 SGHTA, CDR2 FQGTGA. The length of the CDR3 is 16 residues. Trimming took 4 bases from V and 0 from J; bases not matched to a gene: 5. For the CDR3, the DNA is TGTGCCAGCAGCTCTGGCGGGGGGGCGAGCACAGATACGCAGTATTTT. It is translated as CASSSGGGASTDTQYF.

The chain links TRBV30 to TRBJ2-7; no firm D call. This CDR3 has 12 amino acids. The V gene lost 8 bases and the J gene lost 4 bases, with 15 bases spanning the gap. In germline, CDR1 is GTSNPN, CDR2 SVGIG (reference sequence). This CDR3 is CALKEQTYEQYF. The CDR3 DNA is TGTGCCCTCAAGGAGCAGACTTACGAGCAGTACTTC. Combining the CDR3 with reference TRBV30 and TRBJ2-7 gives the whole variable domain SQTIHQWPATLVQPVGSPLSLECTVEGTSNPNLYWYRQAAGRGLQLLFYSVGIGQISSEVPQNLSASRPQDRQFILSSKKLLLSDSGFYLCALKEQTYEQYFGPGTRLTVT.

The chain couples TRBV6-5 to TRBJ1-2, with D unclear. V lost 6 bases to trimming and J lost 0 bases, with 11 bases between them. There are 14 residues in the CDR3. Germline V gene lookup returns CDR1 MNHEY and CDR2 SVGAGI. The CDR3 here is CASRVQDANYGYTF. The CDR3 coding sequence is TGTGCCAGCAGGGTCCAGGACGCTAACTATGGCTACACCTTC.

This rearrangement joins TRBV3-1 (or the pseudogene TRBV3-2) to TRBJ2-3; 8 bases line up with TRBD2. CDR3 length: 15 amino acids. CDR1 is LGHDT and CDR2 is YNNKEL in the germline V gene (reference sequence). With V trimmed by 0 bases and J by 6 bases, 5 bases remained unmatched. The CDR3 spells CASSQDGRARDTQYF. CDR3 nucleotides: TGTGCCAGCAGCCAAGACGGGAGGGCCAGGGATACGCAGTATTTT.

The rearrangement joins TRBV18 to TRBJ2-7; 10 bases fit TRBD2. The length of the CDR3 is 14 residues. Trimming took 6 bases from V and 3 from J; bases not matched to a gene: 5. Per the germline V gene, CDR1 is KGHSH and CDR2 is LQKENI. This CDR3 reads CASSATSGFYEQYF. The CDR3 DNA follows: TGTGCCAGCTCTGCGACTAGCGGGTTCTACGAGCAGTACTTC.

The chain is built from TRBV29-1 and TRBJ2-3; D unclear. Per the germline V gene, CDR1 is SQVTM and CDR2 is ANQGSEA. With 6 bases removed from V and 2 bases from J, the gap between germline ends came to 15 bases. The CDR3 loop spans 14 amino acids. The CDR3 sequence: CSVVGLEYTDTQYF. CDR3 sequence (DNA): TGCAGCGTGGTCGGCCTAGAGTACACAGATACGCAGTATTTT.

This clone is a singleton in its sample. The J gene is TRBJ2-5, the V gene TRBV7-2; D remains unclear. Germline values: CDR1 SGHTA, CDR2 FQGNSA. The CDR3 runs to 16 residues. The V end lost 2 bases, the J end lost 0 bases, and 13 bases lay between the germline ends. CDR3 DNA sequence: TGTGCCAGCAGCTTATCGTGGCAGCCGTACCAAGAGACCCAGTACTTC. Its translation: CASSLSWQPYQETQYF.

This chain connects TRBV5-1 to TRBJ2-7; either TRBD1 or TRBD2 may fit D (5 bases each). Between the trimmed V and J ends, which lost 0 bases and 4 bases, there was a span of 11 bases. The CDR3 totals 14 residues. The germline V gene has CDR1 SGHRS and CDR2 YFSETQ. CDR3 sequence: CASSLAGTLYEQYF. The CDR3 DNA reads TGCGCCAGCAGCTTGGCGGGGACCTTGTACGAGCAGTACTTC.

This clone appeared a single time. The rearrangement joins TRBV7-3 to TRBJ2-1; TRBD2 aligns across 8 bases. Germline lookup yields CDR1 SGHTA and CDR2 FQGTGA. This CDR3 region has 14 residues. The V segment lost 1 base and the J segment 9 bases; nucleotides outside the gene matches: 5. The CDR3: CASSLNRGGFEQFF. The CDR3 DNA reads TGTGCCAGCAGCTTAAATCGGGGGGGCTTTGAGCAGTTCTTC.

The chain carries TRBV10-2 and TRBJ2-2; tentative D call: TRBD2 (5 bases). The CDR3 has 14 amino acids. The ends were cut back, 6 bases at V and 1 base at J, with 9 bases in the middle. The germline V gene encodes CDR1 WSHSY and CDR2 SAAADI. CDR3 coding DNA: TGCGCCAGCAGAGGGAGTGAGAACACCGGGGAGCTGTTTTTT. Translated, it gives CASRGSENTGELFF.

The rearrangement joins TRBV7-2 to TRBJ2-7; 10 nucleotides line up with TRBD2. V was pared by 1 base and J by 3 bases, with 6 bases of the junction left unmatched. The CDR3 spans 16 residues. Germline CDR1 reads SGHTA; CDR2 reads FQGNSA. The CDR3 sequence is CASSLEASGSYYEQYF. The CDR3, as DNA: TGTGCCAGCAGCTTAGAAGCTAGCGGGAGTTACTACGAGCAGTACTTC.

The CDR3 region is CASSEGAWETQYF. The CDR3 coding sequence is TGTGCCAGTAGCGAGGGGGCGTGGGAGACCCAGTACTTC. The rearrangement links TRBV19 to TRBJ2-5, with 7 bases that match TRBD1. V lost 6 bases to trimming and J lost 5 bases; unmatched junction nucleotides: 6. Germline V gene lookup returns CDR1 LNHDA and CDR2 SQIVND (reference sequence). CDR3 size: 13 residues.

CDR3 sequence: CASSPNPTDNPYEQYF. In DNA form, the CDR3 reads TGCGCCAGCAGTCCCAACCCGACGGACAACCCCTACGAGCAGTACTTC. The gene calls are TRBV5-1 and TRBJ2-7; tentatively, D is TRBD1 (5 bases). This CDR3 region has 16 residues. Trimming took off 5 bases at V and 2 bases at J, with 20 bases between the two ends. Germline V gene lookup returns CDR1 SGHRS and CDR2 YFSETQ.

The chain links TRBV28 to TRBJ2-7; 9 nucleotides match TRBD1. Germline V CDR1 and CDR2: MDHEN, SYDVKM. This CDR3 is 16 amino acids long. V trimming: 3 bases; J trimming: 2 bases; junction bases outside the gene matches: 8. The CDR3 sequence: CASSFVGTGIPYEQYF. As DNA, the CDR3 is TGTGCCAGCAGTTTCGTCGGGACAGGGATTCCCTACGAGCAGTACTTC.

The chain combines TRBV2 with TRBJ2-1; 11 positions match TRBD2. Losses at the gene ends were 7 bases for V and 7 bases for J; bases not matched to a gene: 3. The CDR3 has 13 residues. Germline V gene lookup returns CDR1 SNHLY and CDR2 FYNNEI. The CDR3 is CASIAGGPNEQFF. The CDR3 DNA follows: TGTGCCAGCATAGCGGGGGGGCCGAATGAGCAGTTCTTC.

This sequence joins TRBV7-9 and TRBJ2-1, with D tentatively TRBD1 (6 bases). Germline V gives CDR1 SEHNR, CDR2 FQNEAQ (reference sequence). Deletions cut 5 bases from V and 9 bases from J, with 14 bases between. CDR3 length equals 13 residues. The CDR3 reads CASSPRDISEQFF. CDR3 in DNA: TGTGCCAGCAGCCCCCGGGACATCAGTGAGCAGTTCTTC.